The clone carrying this T cell receptor beta chain was detected a few times. Its target is not known. Arm-PCR with iRepertoire HTBI primers amplified the CDR3 regions for these TCR beta libraries. In TCRdb, the multiplex PCR reads were re-called with MiXCR into one record per CDR3 protein. Among about 660,000 distinct CDR3 sequences listed, 30% were seen once. These data originate in a study of regulatory T cells in long-lasting Graves disease. General observations from the study: With 2,500 to 3,500 shared public clonotypes, persistent patients exceeded new patients, who shared about a thousand.

V shed 5 bases, J shed 10 bases, and the junction held 8 bases outside the gene matches. CDR3 length: 13 residues. Time point given: persistent/refractory GD, antithyroid drugs over 5 years with positive TRAb. RNA from PBMCs was the source of the TCR library. The receptor comes from a female donor with Graves disease. Sequences were derived from peripheral blood mononuclear cells (PBMCs), sampled when the disease was refractory, from a patient treated with antithyroid drugs. The rearrangement links TRBV12-3 or TRBV12-4 to TRBJ1-1; 9 bases match TRBD1. The CDR3 coding sequence is TGTGCCAGCAGTCAAGGACAGGGGCAAAGAGCTTTCTTT. Translated: CASSQGQGQRAFF.